The rows below give T cell receptor beta chains drawn from one sample of a study of control samples from healthy donors and cancer patients. TCRdb's copy holds only in-frame clones and misses some; the assay was immunoSEQ multiplex PCR. The sample lists over 90,000 clones; 80% to 90% were seen once. The sequenced sample consisted of PBMCs. The receptors were sampled from a man aged 60 to 69 with lung cancer. Both conserved end residues are part of each CDR3. The order of the fields is J gene, CDR3 length, V gene, D gene, clone size, CDR3 protein, CDR3 DNA. D genes are given only for firm matches. Where a row states a size, it is once, few, many or the class of an expanded clone; other rows omit it.

TRBJ2-2 | 15 | TRBV30 | - | - | CAWSSGAGGLGELFF | TGTGCCTGGAGTAGCGGGGCAGGGGGCCTCGGGGAGCTGTTTTTT
TRBJ2-6 | 22 | TRBV9 | TRBD2 | - | CASSVASGGFSRQFSGANVLTF | TGTGCCAGCAGCGTAGCTTCGGGGGGGTTTAGCCGACAATTCTCTGGGGCCAACGTCCTGACTTTC
TRBJ1-6 | 14 | TRBV2 | - | - | CASSAGAGDSPLHF | TGTGCCAGCAGTGCGGGGGCAGGAGATTCACCCCTCCACTTT
TRBJ2-1 | 16 | TRBV7-9 | - | - | CASSLGSGNIANEQFF | TGTGCCAGCAGCTTAGGATCAGGGAATATTGCGAATGAGCAGTTCTTC
TRBJ1-6 | 15 | TRBV7-9 | - | - | CASSLGDASNSPLHF | TGTGCCAGCAGCTTAGGGGATGCTTCTAATTCACCCCTCCACTTT
TRBJ2-2 | 14 | TRBV6-5 | TRBD1 | - | CASKGDRVTGELFF | TGTGCCAGCAAAGGGGACAGGGTAACCGGGGAGCTGTTTTTT
TRBJ2-3 | 15 | TRBV7-3 | TRBD1 | - | CASSSGQGESDTQYF | TGTGCCAGCAGCTCAGGACAGGGGGAGTCAGATACGCAGTATTTT
TRBJ1-5 | 13 | TRBV12-3/TRBV12-4 | TRBD1 | - | CASSYDRDQPQHF | TGTGCCAGCAGCTACGACAGGGACCAGCCCCAGCATTTT
TRBJ2-2 | 14 | TRBV27 | - | - | CASKPNRVAGELFF | TGTGCCAGCAAGCCTAACAGGGTTGCCGGGGAGCTGTTTTTT
TRBJ1-1 | 14 | TRBV5-1 | - | - | CASSPPGMNTEAFF | TGCGCCAGCAGCCCCCCAGGGATGAACACTGAAGCTTTCTTT
TRBJ1-2 | 15 | TRBV7-9 | - | - | CASSLGTTWSYGYTF | TGTGCCAGCAGCTTAGGTACGACATGGTCCTATGGCTACACCTTC
TRBJ1-5 | 15 | TRBV7-9 | TRBD1 | - | CASSFGQGAGQPQHF | TGTGCCAGCAGCTTTGGACAGGGGGCTGGTCAGCCCCAGCATTTT
TRBJ2-3 | 15 | TRBV24-1 | - | - | CATSDSDGYTDTQYF | TGTGCCACCAGTGATTCGGACGGTTACACAGATACGCAGTATTTT
TRBJ2-5 | 15 | TRBV7-9 | - | once | CASSFRLGSQETQYF | TGTGCCAGCAGCTTCCGCCTAGGGTCCCAAGAGACCCAGTACTTC
TRBJ1-2 | 14 | TRBV30 | TRBD1 | - | CAWRGTGGAGGYTF | TGTGCCTGGAGGGGGACAGGGGGCGCCGGGGGCTACACCTTC
TRBJ1-2 | 11 | TRBV24-1 | - | - | CATATRGGDTF | TGTGCCACCGCTACTAGAGGCGGGGACACCTTC
TRBJ2-1 | 12 | TRBV5-1 | TRBD1 | - | CASWDSNNEQFF | TGCGCTTCGTGGGACAGTAACAATGAGCAGTTCTTC
TRBJ2-5 | 11 | TRBV10-3 | - | - | CAISEQETQYF | TGTGCCATCAGTGAGCAAGAGACCCAGTACTTC
TRBJ1-6 | 14 | TRBV5-1 | - | once | CASSLDAANSPLHF | TGCGCCAGCAGCTTGGACGCTGCTAATTCACCCCTCCACTTT
TRBJ2-5 | 14 | TRBV9 | - | - | CASSDQRVTETQYF | TGTGCCAGCAGCGACCAACGGGTGACAGAGACCCAGTACTTC
TRBJ1-1 | 14 | TRBV7-9 | - | - | CASTRTGMNTEAFF | TGTGCCAGCACCCGAACTGGCATGAACACTGAAGCTTTCTTT
TRBJ2-2 | 12 | TRBV11-3 | - | - | CASRHLGVDLFF | TGTGCCAGCAGGCATTTAGGCGTTGACCTGTTTTTT
TRBJ2-7 | 14 | TRBV2 | TRBD1 | - | CASSGQGNAYEQYF | TGTGCCAGCAGTGGACAGGGGAATGCCTACGAGCAGTACTTC
TRBJ1-5 | 12 | TRBV20-1 | - | - | CSATDRNQPQHF | TGCAGTGCTACTGACAGGAATCAGCCCCAGCATTTT
TRBJ1-1 | 17 | TRBV19 | TRBD1 | - | CASSIDQGARKNTEAFF | TGTGCCAGTAGTATAGATCAGGGGGCGCGGAAGAACACTGAAGCTTTCTTT
TRBJ1-5 | 12 | TRBV10-1 | - | - | CASSESDQPQHF | TGCGCCAGCAGTGAGTCTGATCAGCCCCAGCATTTT
TRBJ2-3 | 16 | TRBV5-1 | TRBD2 | - | CASSSGLAGGTDTQYF | TGCGCCAGCAGCTCGGGACTAGCGGGGGGGACAGATACGCAGTATTTT
TRBJ2-3 | 19 | TRBV7-9 | - | - | CASSILRRAGRTSTDTQYF | TGTGCCAGCAGCATACTTCGCCGGGCGGGGAGAACTAGCACAGATACGCAGTATTTT
TRBJ2-3 | 17 | TRBV5-8 | TRBD1 | - | CASSLGDRGHGTDTQYF | TGTGCCAGCAGCTTGGGAGACAGGGGGCACGGCACAGATACGCAGTATTTT
TRBJ2-5 | 13 | TRBV7-6 | - | - | CASSLGRQETQYF | TGTGCCAGCAGCTTAGGCAGACAAGAGACCCAGTACTTC
TRBJ2-5 | 14 | TRBV5-1 | - | - | CASSSAAGQETQYF | TGCGCCAGCAGCTCCGCGGCGGGGCAAGAGACCCAGTACTTC
TRBJ1-1 | 13 | TRBV5-1 | - | - | CASGIQGDTEAFF | TGCGCCAGCGGTATACAGGGTGACACTGAAGCTTTCTTT